Listed below are T cell receptor beta chains from one sample, sequenced in a study of control samples from healthy donors and cancer patients. TCRdb's table, derived via immunoSEQ multiplex PCR, lists solely in-frame clones and lacks some. Of approximately 120,000 clones in the sample, 85% to 90% were seen once. The sequencing input was blood. The receptors come from a woman aged 45-65 years in good health. Both conserved end residues are part of each CDR3. D genes are given only for firm matches. Part of the rows lack a size; the others show once, few, many or a class for expanded clones.

CDR3aa	CDR3nt	abundance	v_gene	d_gene	j_gene
CSVLGDRGSNEKLFF	TGCAGCGTTCTGGGGGACAGGGGATCTAATGAAAAACTGTTTTTT	.	TRBV29-1	TRBD1	TRBJ1-4
CASSQGQFEAFF	TGTGCCAGCAGCCAAGGACAGTTTGAAGCTTTCTTT	.	TRBV7-9	.	TRBJ1-1
CASGLPEETQYF	TGTGCTAGTGGTTTGCCCGAAGAGACCCAGTACTTC	once	TRBV12-5	.	TRBJ2-5
CASSPPETQYF	TGTGCCAGCTCACCACCAGAGACCCAGTACTTC	.	TRBV18	.	TRBJ2-5
CASSQGGGGSSYNSPLHF	TGTGCCAGCAGCCAGGGTGGCGGCGGAAGCTCCTATAATTCACCCCTCCACTTT	.	TRBV28	.	TRBJ1-6
CASSYVQGRQPQHF	TGTGCCAGCAGTTACGTCCAGGGAAGGCAGCCCCAGCATTTT	.	TRBV6-2/TRBV6-3	.	TRBJ1-5
CASSQRTSGLLETQYF	TGTGCCAGCAGCCAACGGACTAGCGGACTACTAGAGACCCAGTACTTC	.	TRBV7-2	TRBD2	TRBJ2-5
CASSLVIGDSYNEQFF	TGTGCCAGCAGCTTAGTCATTGGGGACTCCTACAATGAGCAGTTCTTC	.	TRBV7-8	.	TRBJ2-1
CASSLYAGDEQFF	TGTGCCAGCAGCTTATACGCCGGGGATGAGCAGTTCTTC	.	TRBV7-9	.	TRBJ2-1
CASSPTPTSTDTQYF	TGTGCCAGCAGCCCCACCCCGACTAGCACAGATACGCAGTATTTT	.	TRBV7-3	.	TRBJ2-3
CASGLVQSIITGEKSGRGNTIYF	TGTGCTAGTGGTTTGGTACAATCCATAATCACAGGGGAAAAATCGGGTCGGGGAAACACCATATATTTT	.	TRBV12-5	TRBD1	TRBJ1-3
CASSLNLWGYNEQFF	TGTGCCAGCAGCTTAAATCTGTGGGGGTACAATGAGCAGTTCTTC	.	TRBV9	.	TRBJ2-1
CASSYEGMNTEAFF	TGTGCCAGCAGTTACGAGGGGATGAACACTGAAGCTTTCTTT	.	TRBV6-2/TRBV6-3	.	TRBJ1-1
CASSLVSLELFF	TGTGCCAGCAGCTTAGTTTCGTTGGAACTGTTTTTT	.	TRBV7-9	.	TRBJ1-4
CASSKTDSSPLHF	TGTGCCAGCAGCAAAACAGACAGTTCACCCCTCCACTTT	.	TRBV12-3/TRBV12-4	.	TRBJ1-6